These 14 T cell receptor beta chains were sequenced from one sample in a study of OX40 agonist ivuxolimab in advanced cancers. The method was immunoSEQ multiplex PCR; TCRdb's version includes in-frame clones alone and lacks a portion of them. Of about 120,000 clones listed, roughly 95% are singletons. The material sequenced was CD4+ or CD8+ T cells sorted from blood, taken in a trial of the OX40 agonist ivuxolimab. These receptors all come from an adult with an advanced solid tumor such as melanoma, head and neck, liver or kidney cancer.

This chain joins TRBV6-1 and TRBJ1-2; 11 positions match TRBD1. Unmatched junction bases numbered 5, after V lost 6 bases and J lost 5 bases. The V gene's germline CDR1 is MNHNS and CDR2 SASEGT. CDR3 length: 14 residues. The CDR3 nucleotides are TGTGCCAGCAGCCACCGGGACAGGGGGTATGGCTACACCTTC. The encoded protein is CASSHRDRGYGYTF.

The chain carries TRBV30 and TRBJ1-1; perhaps TRBD1 as D (5 bases). The CDR3 is made up of 13 amino acids. Between the trimmed V and J ends, which lost 7 bases and 2 bases, there was a span of 14 bases. Per the germline V gene, CDR1 is GTSNPN and CDR2 is SVGIG (reference sequence). For the CDR3, the DNA is TGTGCCTCCCGGGGGGGTGGCAACACTGAAGCTTTCTTT. This encodes CASRGGGNTEAFF. The full variable domain, with the rest looked up from reference TRBV30 and TRBJ1-1, is SQTIHQWPATLVQPVGSPLSLECTVEGTSNPNLYWYRQAAGRGLQLLFYSVGIGQISSEVPQNLSASRPQDRQFILSSKKLLLSDSGFYLCASRGGGNTEAFFGQGTRLTVV.

This chain uses TRBV7-7 with TRBJ2-5; 9 bases align to TRBD2. The J segment lost 5 bases and the V segment lost 4 bases, leaving 5 bases of the junction unmatched. Per germline, CDR1 SSHAT and CDR2 FNYEAQ (reference sequence). This CDR3 contains 14 residues. CDR3: CASSSAGGRETQYF. CDR3 coding DNA: TGTGCCAGCAGCTCCGCGGGGGGGCGGGAGACCCAGTACTTC.

The CDR3 nucleotides read TGTGCCACCAGCAGAGATCGAGATAGGGACCAATTTTTCTACGAGCAGTACTTC. This encodes CATSRDRDRDQFFYEQYF. This rearrangement joins TRBV15 to TRBJ2-7; possibly TRBD1 or TRBD2 for D (5 bases each). Trimming pared 0 bases from V and 3 bases from J, leaving 21 bases between. Germline CDR1 LNHNV, CDR2 YYDKDF (reference sequence). This CDR3 contains 18 residues.

The gene calls are TRBV9 and TRBJ2-7; 8 bases fit TRBD2. Germline V lookup: CDR1 SGDLS, CDR2 YYNGEE. V was pared by 0 bases and J by 5 bases, with 4 bases of the junction left unmatched. The CDR3 extends over 14 amino acids. CDR3 in DNA: TGTGCCAGCAGCGTAGAGTTTAGCGGGAACGAGCAGTACTTC. Protein: CASSVEFSGNEQYF.

This clone was seen just once. The gene calls are TRBV4-1 and TRBJ2-1, with D perhaps TRBD2 (6 bases). CDR1 is MGHRA, CDR2 YSYEKL, per germline. The CDR3 spans 16 residues. The V gene lost 0 bases and the J gene lost 0 bases, with 9 bases spanning the gap. CDR3 residues: CASSQDGGNSYNEQFF. Here the CDR3 DNA reads TGCGCCAGCAGCCAAGACGGCGGGAACTCCTACAATGAGCAGTTCTTC.

This chain joins TRBV6-5 and TRBJ1-2; no clear D. This CDR3 region has 14 residues. Germline V gives CDR1 MNHEY, CDR2 SVGAGI. V lost 6 bases and J lost 2, with 13 bases in between. CDR3 coding DNA: TGTGCCAGCAGGCCCTGGGGAGCAAACTATGGCTACACCTTC. Its translation: CASRPWGANYGYTF.

J is TRBJ1-1 and V is TRBV5-1; 8 bases are a match to TRBD1. This CDR3 is 14 amino acids long. The germline V gene has CDR1 SGHRS and CDR2 YFSETQ. The V segment lost 5 bases and the J segment 5 bases; nucleotides outside the gene matches: 8. CDR3 region: CASSPDRVETEAFF. The CDR3 coding sequence is TGCGCCAGCAGTCCGGACAGGGTTGAGACTGAAGCTTTCTTT.

In the case of this clone: This sample includes further DNA sequences coding for the same CDR3. The chain links TRBV5-6 to TRBJ1-2; TRBD1 matches at 8 bases. This CDR3 is built from 15 residues. The V gene's germline CDR1 is SGHDT and CDR2 YYEEEE. Trimming cost V 4 bases and J 2 bases; bases outside gene matches: 7. This CDR3 reads CASSPGTGGNYGYTF. CDR3 sequence (DNA): TGTGCCAGCAGCCCGGGGACAGGAGGCAACTATGGCTACACCTTC.

The chain has TRBV7-9 and TRBJ1-5; the D is unclear. CDR3 length equals 12 residues. CDR1 SEHNR and CDR2 FQNEAQ come from the germline V gene (reference sequence). Trimming shortened V by 5 bases and J by 3 bases, and 5 bases separated the two germline ends. For the CDR3, the DNA is TGTGCCAGCAGCCGCGTCAATCAGCCCCAGCATTTT. Protein sequence: CASSRVNQPQHF.

This clone was observed a single time. The CDR3 DNA sequence: TGTGCCTGGAGTAACGGGGCGGGACAGGGGGGCTATGGCTACACCTTC. Amino acids: CAWSNGAGQGGYGYTF. The chain recombines TRBV30 with TRBJ1-2; 11 nucleotides align to TRBD1. The CDR3 sequence is 16 residues long. Germline V gene lookup returns CDR1 GTSNPN and CDR2 SVGIG (reference sequence). V lost 2 bases and J lost 4; bases outside the gene matches: 9. Filled out from reference TRBV30 and TRBJ1-2, the complete variable domain reads SQTIHQWPATLVQPVGSPLSLECTVEGTSNPNLYWYRQAAGRGLQLLFYSVGIGQISSEVPQNLSASRPQDRQFILSSKKLLLSDSGFYLCAWSNGAGQGGYGYTFGSGTRLTVV.

The chain carries TRBV28 and TRBJ2-7; 10 bases map to TRBD2. In germline, CDR1 is MDHEN, CDR2 SYDVKM. The ends lost 9 bases at V and 4 bases at J; junction bases unmatched: 9. This CDR3 is built from 14 residues. The CDR3 region is CASYQREGQYEQYF. The CDR3 DNA reads TGTGCCAGTTACCAGCGGGAGGGCCAGTACGAGCAGTACTTC.

The J gene is TRBJ2-1, the V gene TRBV11-3; TRBD1 matches at 8 bases. The germline gives CDR1 SGHNT, CDR2 YENEEA. Germline trimming cut 5 bases from V and 1 base from J; bases unmatched to any gene: 4. The CDR3 runs 15 residues. CDR3 nucleotides: TGTGCCAGCAGCCCAAGACAGGGGTCCTACAATGAGCAGTTCTTC. Protein product: CASSPRQGSYNEQFF.

This clone has a handful of counts. The chain has TRBV6-5 and TRBJ1-6; D not resolved. Trimming left V 5 bases short and J 7 bases short, with 12 bases between. The germline V gene has CDR1 MNHEY and CDR2 SVGAGI. The CDR3 sequence is 14 residues long. CDR3 protein: CASSGLRENSPLHF. The CDR3 coding sequence is TGTGCCAGCAGTGGTCTACGGGAGAATTCACCCCTCCACTTT.